Listed below are T cell receptor beta chains from one sample, sequenced in a study of Ad26.COV2.S vaccination and SARS-CoV-2 variants. Libraries were prepared by immunoSEQ multiplex PCR; TCRdb keeps only in-frame clonotypes and omits some of them. This sample yields roughly 380,000 clones, of which about 90% are seen a single time; around 4% belongs to the top ten. Sequencing used peripheral blood, obtained after recovery from COVID-19. These receptors came from a human donor who had recovered from COVID-19. The CDR3 runs from the conserved cysteine through the conserved F or W. Each record gives: CDR3 protein, V gene.

CASTPDGRWLGDTQYF,TRBV19
CATSREAGSGANVLTF,TRBV15
CASSLEQTNEQFF,TRBV7-9
CASSPEAGSDGYTF,TRBV7-8
CASSAWRRTETDTQYF,TRBV5-1
CASSQDRGSYEQYF,TRBV11-2
CASSPGLNYGYTF,TRBV5-6
CASSPGALSNQPQHF,TRBV3-1/TRBV3-2
CASSLGPNQPQHF,TRBV7-9
CATSEPGQGTDTQYF,TRBV24-1
CASSLDKTEKLFF,TRBV7-9
CASSWRGTTSNYGYTF,TRBV19
CASSYGQVGAEAFF,TRBV6-5
CASSVGTGGATEAFF,TRBV9
CASSFRWGAGTEAFF,TRBV5-4
CASSLGQEIYGYTF,TRBV5-1
CASSSSGGIQETQYF,TRBV6-5
CASSLEGAGGKYF,TRBV7-9
CASRVFQGAMETQYF,TRBV2
CASNPDRGANYGYTF,TRBV6-2/TRBV6-3
CASSQTPNYNSPLHF,TRBV3-1/TRBV3-2
CASTPRGGGGRNEQFF,TRBV5-8
CASSPSGGAEETQYF,TRBV6-5
CASSEALLGTPTGELFF,TRBV2
CASSQEGTVKLFF,TRBV3-1/TRBV3-2
CASSLGTGAGQPQHF,TRBV27
CASSQDRAGRRSEAFF,TRBV4-3
CASSSRPGAGANVLTF,TRBV27
CASSPGTDGWKGAFF,TRBV5-1